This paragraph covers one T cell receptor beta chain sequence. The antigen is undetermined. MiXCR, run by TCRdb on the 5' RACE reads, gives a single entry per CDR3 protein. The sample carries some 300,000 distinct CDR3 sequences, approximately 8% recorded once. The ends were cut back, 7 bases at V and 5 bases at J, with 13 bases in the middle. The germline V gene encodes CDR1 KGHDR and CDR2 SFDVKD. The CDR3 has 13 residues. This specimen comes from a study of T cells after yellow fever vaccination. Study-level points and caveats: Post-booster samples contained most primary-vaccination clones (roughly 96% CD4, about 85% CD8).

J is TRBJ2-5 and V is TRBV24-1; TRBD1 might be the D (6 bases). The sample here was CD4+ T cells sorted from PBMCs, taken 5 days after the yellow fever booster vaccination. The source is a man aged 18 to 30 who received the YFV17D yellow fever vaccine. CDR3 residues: CATRKTGSETQYF. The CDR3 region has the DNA TGTGCCACCAGGAAAACAGGGAGTGAGACCCAGTACTTC.